The T cell receptor (beta chain) described here comes from a study of blood T cell repertoires in COVID-19. Looking at the study overall: Spain, Italy and the United States supplied samples that represented acute and convalescent COVID-19. T cells, B-cell-depleted T cells, or PBMCs provided the cDNA or gDNA that served as material.

The Seattle patients, enrolled during active infection, were followed longitudinally. The CDR3 has 18 amino acids. V lost 4 bases, J lost 1 base, and 12 bases stayed unmatched. The V gene's germline CDR1 is SGDLS and CDR2 YYNGEE. Original processing notes: Estimated nucleated cell counts came from reference gene primer amplification. The table came from immunoSEQ multiplex PCR; TCRdb's copy has only in-frame clones and leaves some out. That table gives V, J and clone size, and the DNA gave D and trimming. The data contain roughly 100,000 clones, almost 90% of them singletons. V and J are TRBV9 and TRBJ1-3; 9 bases map to TRBD1. The source is a man aged 45-65 years with COVID-19, enrolled during active disease. What was sequenced was peripheral blood. The CDR3: CASSPRGTGIPSGNTIYF. The CDR3 region has the DNA TGTGCCAGCAGCCCCCGAGGGACAGGGATCCCTTCTGGAAACACCATATATTTT.